The 8 T cell receptor beta chains given below trace back to one sample, sequenced in a study of regulatory T cells in long-lasting Graves disease. Stated time point: persistent/refractory GD, antithyroid drugs over 5 years with positive TRAb. Making the TCR library involved RNA that had been extracted from PBMCs. Building of the TCR beta libraries involved iRepertoire HTBI primers and Arm-PCR of CDR3 regions. TCRdb recomputed calls from the multiplex PCR reads with MiXCR, one row per CDR3 protein. The sample yields under 500,000 distinct CDR3 sequences, less than 25% seen once. The input for sequencing was peripheral blood mononuclear cells (PBMCs), taken when the disease was refractory, from a patient treated with antithyroid drugs. All receptors derive from a female donor with Graves disease.

This clonotype came up many times. This chain uses TRBV12-3 or TRBV12-4 with TRBJ1-5; 8 nucleotides agree with TRBD1. The V segment lost 5 bases and the J segment 6 bases; nucleotides outside the gene matches: 6. There are 14 residues in the CDR3. CDR3 protein: CASSLGQGIQPQHF. In DNA, the CDR3 is TGTGCCAGCAGTCTTGGACAGGGAATTCAGCCCCAGCATTTT.

The CDR3: CAWGITLHEQFF. CDR3 nucleotide sequence: TGTGCCTGGGGGATAACCTTACATGAGCAGTTCTTC. The rearrangement joins TRBV30 to TRBJ2-4; no clear D. The DNA end is more similar to TRBJ2-1, so the J call may be wrong. The CDR3 contains 12 residues. CDR1 and CDR2 (germline): GTSNPN, SVGIG (reference sequence).

This chain connects TRBV20-1 to TRBJ2-7; no firm D call. CDR1 is DFQATT and CDR2 is SNEGSKA in the germline V gene (reference sequence). The V and J ends lost 0 bases and 5 bases respectively, with 5 bases between them. The CDR3 has 11 amino acids. The CDR3 is CSARDQHEQYF. The CDR3 DNA follows: TGCAGTGCTAGAGATCAACACGAGCAGTACTTC.

The rearrangement uses TRBV2 and TRBJ2-1; D may be TRBD2 (5 bases). This CDR3 spans 16 amino acids. The V gene lost 11 bases and the J gene lost 0 bases, with 20 bases spanning the gap. Per germline, CDR1 SNHLY and CDR2 FYNNEI. The CDR3 loop reads CACGEQASSSYNEQFF. The CDR3 region has the DNA TGTGCCTGTGGGGAGCAGGCCTCTAGCTCCTACAATGAGCAGTTCTTC.

This clonotype was seen a handful of times. The chain has TRBV30 and TRBJ1-1; D not resolved. CDR1 is GTSNPN, CDR2 SVGIG, per germline (reference sequence). The CDR3 is 11 residues long. The CDR3 bases are TGTGCTCTCGGGGTGGAGACTGAAGCTTTCTTT. Protein product: CALGVETEAFF.

This clonotype was seen a handful of times. Since a much larger clone is just one base distant, this may be a read error. This chain connects TRBV7-9 to TRBJ1-1, with D unresolved. The V gene's germline CDR1 is SEHNR and CDR2 FQNEAQ (reference sequence). Trimming removed 2 bases at V and 1 base at J, with 5 bases between. This CDR3 has 13 residues. The CDR3 sequence: CASSLNENTEAFF. For the CDR3, the DNA is TGTGCCAGCAGCTTAAATGAGAACACTGAAGCTTTCTTT. Based on the CDR3 plus reference TRBV7-9 and TRBJ1-1, the full variable domain is DTGVSQNPRHKITKRGQNVTFRCDPISEHNRLYWYRQTLGQGPEFLTYFQNEAQLEKSRLLSDRFSAERPKGSFSTLEIQRTEQGDSAMYLCASSLNENTEAFFGQGTRLTVV.

Worth noting for this clonotype: Just one base apart from a much larger clone, this may be a read error. The CDR3 DNA sequence: TGTGCCAGCAGCAGAGGTCCGGGGGAGGAGACCCGGTACTTC. Translating gives CASSRGPGEETRYF. The genes are TRBV7-2 and TRBJ2-5; TRBD2 is a possible D gene (6 bases). The CDR3 has 14 amino acids. Looked up from germline, CDR1 is SGHTA and CDR2 is FQGNSA. Full variable domain (missing parts from reference TRBV7-2 and TRBJ2-5): GAGVSQSPSNKVTEKGKDVELRCDPISGHTALYWYRQSLGQGLEFLIYFQGNSAPDKSGLPSDRFSAERTGGSVSTLTIQRTQQEDSAVYLCASSRGPGEETRYFGPGTRLLVL.

The genes are TRBV30 and TRBJ2-5, with D perhaps TRBD2 (7 bases). The V end was cut by 7 bases, the J end by 4 bases, with 19 bases between. Germline lookup yields CDR1 GTSNPN and CDR2 SVGIG (reference sequence). CDR3 size: 14 residues. The DNA of the CDR3 is TGTGCCTCCTCTATCCGGAGGGGGGGAGAGACCCAGTACTTC. This codes for CASSIRRGGETQYF.